The 17 T cell receptor beta chains given below trace back to one sample, sequenced in a study of beta chain features in type 1 diabetes. Study-level results: Across all four CD4+ subsets, people with type 1 diabetes showed modestly shorter TCRB CDR3s.

Expressed TCRB transcripts were sequenced because the isolated RNA had all been reverse transcribed beforehand. Libraries were prepared by immunoSEQ multiplex PCR; TCRdb keeps only in-frame clonotypes and omits some of them. The sample yields some 160,000 clones, around 9% seen once. No antigens are known for them. The material sequenced was central memory CD4+ T cells from blood. The receptors here all came from a woman in her 30s with type 1 diabetes.

This clone was observed a few times. This chain uses TRBV2 with TRBJ1-4; TRBD1 is a possible D gene (6 bases). Germline V gives CDR1 SNHLY, CDR2 FYNNEI. V shed 7 bases and J shed 7 bases, with 16 bases lying between them. This CDR3 spans 14 amino acids. CDR3 bases: TGTGCCAGCAACTTGGACAGAAGAAGTGAAAAACTGTTTTTT. Amino acids: CASNLDRRSEKLFF. Full variable domain (outside the CDR3, taken from reference TRBV2 and TRBJ1-4): EPEVTQTPSHQVTQMGQEVILRCVPISNHLYFYWYRQILGQKVEFLVSFYNNEISEKSEIFDDQFSVERPDGSNFTLKIRSTKLEDSAMYFCASNLDRRSEKLFFGSGTQLSVL.

This clone turned up a few times. The rearrangement uses TRBV10-3 and TRBJ1-4; D unresolved. The V and J ends lost 3 bases and 8 bases respectively, with 7 bases between them. Germline V gene lookup returns CDR1 ENHRY and CDR2 SYGVKD. CDR3 length: 12 residues. The CDR3 reads CAISETVEKLFF. DNA of the CDR3: TGTGCCATCAGTGAAACAGTGGAAAAACTGTTTTTT.

This chain uses TRBV29-1 with TRBJ1-2; 9 bases are a match to TRBD1. The V and J ends lost 5 bases and 4 bases, in that order; junction bases with no gene match: 11. Germline CDR1 SQVTM, CDR2 ANQGSEA. The CDR3 spans 15 residues. In DNA, the CDR3 is TGCAGCGTTAAGGGACAGGGATACGGTGGCTATGGCTACACCTTC. It encodes CSVKGQGYGGYGYTF.

On this clone itself: At one end the junction does not follow the germline gene, possibly because of a read error. This sequence joins TRBV7-7 and TRBJ2-1; 9 bases fit TRBD2. Germline V gives CDR1 SSHAT, CDR2 FNYEAQ (reference sequence). This CDR3 is 15 amino acids long. The CDR3 nucleotides read TGTGCTAGCAGCTTATTAGCGGGAGAAGATGATGAGCAGTTCTTC. It encodes CASSLLAGEDDEQFF.

The CDR3 loop reads CASKNKHGTGGEQFF. The CDR3, as DNA: TGTGCCAGTAAGAATAAGCACGGGACAGGGGGCGAGCAGTTCTTC. The V and J genes are TRBV19 and TRBJ2-1; 12 bases agree with TRBD1. Germline assignment: CDR1 LNHDA and CDR2 SQIVND (reference sequence). J was trimmed by 10 bases and V by 7 bases; bases with no gene match: 11. The CDR3 sequence is 15 residues long.

This clone has more than one count but fewer than ten. V is TRBV7-2 and J is TRBJ2-7, with TRBD1 as a possible D gene (5 bases). Trimming left V 1 base short and J 2 bases short, with 12 bases between. This CDR3 is built from 15 residues. The germline gives CDR1 SGHTA, CDR2 FQGNSA. DNA for the CDR3: TGTGCCAGCAGCTTAGTAGGCAGGGAAACCTACGAGCAGTACTTC. Its translation is CASSLVGRETYEQYF.

The chain uses TRBV28 and TRBJ1-4, with D tentatively TRBD1 (6 bases). Germline loops: CDR1 MDHEN, CDR2 SYDVKM. Deletions cut 0 bases from V and 5 bases from J, with 10 bases between. The CDR3 is 15 residues long. The CDR3 loop reads CASSLWAGENEKLFF. Here the CDR3 DNA reads TGTGCCAGCAGTTTATGGGCAGGGGAGAATGAAAAACTGTTTTTT.

Worth noting for this clone: Other DNA sequences of this sample code for an identical CDR3. The chain couples TRBV11-2 to TRBJ2-5; 8 bases align to TRBD1. The CDR3 is made up of 13 amino acids. J lost 3 bases, V lost 3 bases, and 0 bases had no gene match. Germline V gene lookup returns CDR1 SGHAT and CDR2 FQNNGV. CDR3 sequence: CASSLDREETQYF. CDR3 DNA: TGTGCCAGCAGCTTGGACAGGGAAGAGACCCAGTACTTC. Together with reference TRBV11-2 and TRBJ2-5, the CDR3 gives the full variable domain: EAGVAQSPRYKIIEKRQSVAFWCNPISGHATLYWYQQILGQGPKLLIQFQNNGVVDDSQLPKDRFSAERLKGVDSTLKIQPAKLEDSAVYLCASSLDREETQYFGPGTRLLVL.

This clone appeared a few times. The chain combines TRBV7-9 with TRBJ2-6; possible D gene TRBD1, 5 bases. The CDR3 runs to 16 residues. Germline assignment: CDR1 SEHNR and CDR2 FQNEAQ (reference sequence). V gave up 7 bases and J gave up 1 base, with 14 bases separating them. CDR3 in amino acids: CASNPAGSSGANVLTF. CDR3 nucleotide sequence: TGTGCCAGCAACCCAGCAGGGTCTTCTGGGGCCAACGTCCTGACTTTC.

On this clone: Compared with germline, one end of the junction differs, possibly owing to a read error. This sequence joins TRBV14 and TRBJ2-6; D possibly corresponds to TRBD1 (5 bases). CDR1 SGHDN and CDR2 FVKESK come from the germline V gene. The CDR3 spans 16 residues. CDR3 in DNA: TGTGCCAGCAGCCTCCCAGGGTTCTCTGGAGCCAACGTCCTGACTTTC. Its protein product is CASSLPGFSGANVLTF.

This clone showed up just a few times. The J gene is TRBJ1-1, the V gene TRBV6-6; D possibly corresponds to TRBD1 (6 bases). CDR1 is MNHNY, CDR2 SVGAGI, per germline (reference sequence). V was trimmed by 2 bases and J by 6 bases, leaving 16 bases between them. The CDR3 contains 15 residues. The CDR3 region has the DNA TGTGCCAGCAGTTACCCTCAGGGGCGAGGGTCTGAAGCTTTCTTT. Amino acid sequence: CASSYPQGRGSEAFF.

This clone was observed a handful of times. The V and J genes are TRBV23-1 and TRBJ2-1; TRBD1 might be the D (6 bases). TRBV23-1 is an ORF, with its function uncertain. CDR3 size: 15 residues. Trimming removed 6 bases from V and 5 bases from J, with 17 bases in between. The CDR3 coding sequence is TGCGCCAGCAGCCAAGAACAGGGTACCCACAATGAGCAGTTCTTC. Encoded protein: CASSQEQGTHNEQFF.

The gene calls are TRBV6-5 and TRBJ1-5; a weak D match, TRBD1 (5 bases). The CDR3 extends over 15 amino acids. V was pared by 4 bases and J by 2 bases, with 12 bases between. Germline values: CDR1 MNHEY, CDR2 SVGAGI. The DNA of the CDR3 is TGTGCCAGCAGTTCGGAGGGGTGGGGCAATCAGCCCCAGCATTTT. Translating gives CASSSEGWGNQPQHF.

This clone came up a few times. The chain recombines TRBV5-4 with TRBJ2-1, with a possible D match to TRBD2 (5 bases). This CDR3 is built from 13 residues. V lost 2 bases and J lost 6, with 9 bases in between. Per the germline V gene, CDR1 is SGHNT and CDR2 is YYREEE (reference sequence). CDR3 nucleotides: TGTGCCAGCAGCTTCGGGGAAGGCAATGAGCAGTTCTTC. Residues: CASSFGEGNEQFF. The full variable domain, completed using reference TRBV5-4 and TRBJ2-1, is ETGVTQSPTHLIKTRGQQVTLRCSSQSGHNTVSWYQQALGQGPQFIFQYYREEENGRGNFPPRFSGLQFPNYSSELNVNALELDDSALYLCASSFGEGNEQFFGPGTRLTVL.

This clone has more than one count but fewer than ten. This rearrangement joins TRBV7-2 to TRBJ2-2, with 9 bases aligning to TRBD1. The CDR3 is 15 residues long. The germline V gene encodes CDR1 SGHTA and CDR2 FQGNSA. J lost 4 bases, V lost 6 bases, and 6 bases had no gene match. Here the CDR3 DNA reads TGTGCCAGCAGTACCGGGACAGGGAGCACCGGGGAGCTGTTTTTT. It translates to CASSTGTGSTGELFF.

The chain couples TRBV9 to TRBJ2-4; TRBD2 matches at 7 bases. Germline CDR1 is SGDLS and CDR2 is YYNGEE. The CDR3 is made up of 15 amino acids. V was pared by 3 bases and J by 0 bases, with 3 bases of the junction left unmatched. The CDR3 here is CASSAGGQAKNIQYF. CDR3 nucleotides: TGTGCCAGCAGCGCGGGAGGCCAAGCCAAAAACATTCAGTACTTC.

The J gene is TRBJ1-2, the V gene TRBV28, with D possibly being TRBD1 (5 bases). In germline, CDR1 is MDHEN, CDR2 SYDVKM. V dropped 3 bases and J dropped 5 bases, with 10 bases sitting between them. This CDR3 region has 13 residues. The CDR3 region is CASSLFGGYGYTF. The CDR3 DNA follows: TGTGCCAGCAGTTTGTTCGGGGGATATGGCTACACCTTC.